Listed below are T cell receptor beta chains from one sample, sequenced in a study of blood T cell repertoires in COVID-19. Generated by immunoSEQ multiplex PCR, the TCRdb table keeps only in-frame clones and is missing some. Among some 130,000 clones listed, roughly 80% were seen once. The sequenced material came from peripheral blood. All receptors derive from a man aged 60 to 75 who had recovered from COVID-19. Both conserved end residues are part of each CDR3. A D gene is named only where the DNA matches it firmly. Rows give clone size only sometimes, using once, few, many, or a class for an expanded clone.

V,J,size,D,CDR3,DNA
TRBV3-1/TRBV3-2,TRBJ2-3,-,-,CASSPRGSTGTDTQYF,TGTGCCAGCAGCCCTCGGGGTAGTACAGGCACAGATACGCAGTATTTT
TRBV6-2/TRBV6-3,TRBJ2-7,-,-,CASSYGWATYEQYF,TGTGCCAGCAGTTACGGCTGGGCTACCTACGAGCAGTACTTC
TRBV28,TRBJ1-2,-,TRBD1,CAIYRGVAGGREGYTF,TGTGCCATCTATAGGGGGGTCGCAGGGGGAAGAGAGGGCTACACCTTC
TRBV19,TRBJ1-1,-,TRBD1,CASSIGQVNTEAFF,TGTGCCAGTAGTATCGGACAGGTTAACACTGAAGCTTTCTTT
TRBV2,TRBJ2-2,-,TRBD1,CASSRDSRTGELFF,TGTGCCAGCAGTCGGGACAGTCGTACCGGGGAGCTGTTTTTT
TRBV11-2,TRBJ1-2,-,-,CASSWAQGEYTF,TGTGCCAGCAGCTGGGCTCAGGGCGAGTACACCTTC
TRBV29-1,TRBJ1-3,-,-,CSVARGTSGNTIYF,TGCAGCGTAGCTCGCGGGACCTCTGGAAACACCATATATTTT
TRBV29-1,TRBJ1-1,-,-,CSVERDTSSSEAFF,TGCAGCGTTGAAAGGGACACCTCTTCCTCGGAAGCTTTCTTT
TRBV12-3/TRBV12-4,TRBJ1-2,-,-,CASSPDSIYGYTF,TGTGCCAGCAGCCCTGACAGCATCTATGGCTACACCTTC
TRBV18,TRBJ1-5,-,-,CASSPGGGSSQPQHF,TGTGCCAGCTCACCAGGGGGAGGCAGTAGCCAGCCCCAGCATTTT
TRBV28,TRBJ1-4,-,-,CASSSLWQGSSNEKLFF,TGTGCCAGCAGTTCCCTCTGGCAGGGGAGCTCTAATGAAAAACTGTTTTTT
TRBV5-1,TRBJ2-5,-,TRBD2,CASSLGTSGRGETQYF,TGCGCCAGCAGCTTGGGGACTAGCGGGAGGGGAGAGACCCAGTACTTC
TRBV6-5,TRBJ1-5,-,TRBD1,CASRPTGRNQPQHF,TGTGCCAGCAGGCCGACAGGGCGCAATCAGCCCCAGCATTTT
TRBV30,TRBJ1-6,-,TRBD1,CAWTSGTVNSPLHF,TGTGCCTGGACCTCCGGGACAGTTAATTCACCCCTCCACTTT
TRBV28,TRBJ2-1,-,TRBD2,CASSLVLAGNNEQFF,TGTGCCAGCAGTTTAGTTCTAGCGGGAAACAATGAGCAGTTCTTC
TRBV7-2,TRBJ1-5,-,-,CASSFISNQPQHF,TGTGCCAGCAGCTTCATCAGCAATCAGCCCCAGCATTTT
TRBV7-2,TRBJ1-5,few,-,CASSLANRIGQPQHF,TGTGCCAGCAGCTTAGCGAACAGGATAGGGCAGCCCCAGCATTTT
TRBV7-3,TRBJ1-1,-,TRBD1,CASSLSSGGSPTEAFF,TGTGCCAGCAGCCTAAGTTCAGGGGGCTCGCCCACTGAAGCTTTCTTT
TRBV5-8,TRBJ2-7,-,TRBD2,CASSLVYGTSGRPGEQYF,TGTGCCAGCAGCTTGGTCTATGGGACTAGCGGGCGCCCGGGGGAGCAGTACTTC
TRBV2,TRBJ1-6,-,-,CASSEEENSPLHF,TGTGCCAGCAGTGAAGAAGAGAATTCACCCCTCCACTTT
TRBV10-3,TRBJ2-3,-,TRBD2,CAISDFSGRESDTQYF,TGTGCCATCAGTGACTTTAGCGGGAGGGAGTCGGATACGCAGTATTTT
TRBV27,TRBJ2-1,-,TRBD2,CASSLIAGGHNEQFF,TGTGCCAGCAGTTTAATAGCGGGAGGACACAATGAGCAGTTCTTC
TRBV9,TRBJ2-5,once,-,CASSAGTSKETQYF,TGTGCCAGCAGCGCTGGGACTTCCAAAGAGACCCAGTACTTC
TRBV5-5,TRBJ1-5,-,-,CASSLRGDPYSNQPQHF,TGTGCCAGCAGCCTTCGGGGGGACCCCTATAGCAATCAGCCCCAGCATTTT
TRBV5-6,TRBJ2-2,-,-,CASGPGDSPWSGPTGELFF,TGTGCCAGCGGCCCGGGGGACAGCCCGTGGTCGGGCCCCACCGGGGAGCTGTTTTTT
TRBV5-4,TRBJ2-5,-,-,CASSLWSRQETQYF,TGTGCCAGCAGCTTGTGGTCTAGACAAGAGACCCAGTACTTC
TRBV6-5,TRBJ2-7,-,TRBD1,CANSELGTGSKDF,TGTGCCAACTCAGAGCTTGGGACAGGGAGTAAGGACTTC
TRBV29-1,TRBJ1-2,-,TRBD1,CSVSDRGQGYGYTF,TGCAGCGTTTCCGATCGAGGACAGGGGTATGGCTACACCTTC
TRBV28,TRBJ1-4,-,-,CASRGGAGTNEKLFF,TGTGCCAGCAGGGGAGGGGCAGGGACTAATGAAAAACTGTTTTTT
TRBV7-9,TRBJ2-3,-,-,CASSRAGADTQYF,TGTGCCAGCAGCCGTGCAGGGGCAGATACGCAGTATTTT
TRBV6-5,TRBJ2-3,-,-,CASRKLSSTDTQYF,TGTGCCAGCAGGAAGCTGTCTAGCACAGATACGCAGTATTTT
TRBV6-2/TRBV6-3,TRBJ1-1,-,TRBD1,CASSYEGAVNTEAFF,TGTGCCAGCAGTTACGAGGGGGCGGTTAACACTGAAGCTTTCTTT
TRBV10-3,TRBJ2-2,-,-,CASREGTGTSNTGELFF,TGTGCCAGCAGGGAGGGTACCGGGACATCCAACACCGGGGAGCTGTTTTTT
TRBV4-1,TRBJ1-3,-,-,CASSQDRGSAGNTIYF,TGCGCCAGCAGCCAAGATCGTGGCAGTGCTGGAAACACCATATATTTT
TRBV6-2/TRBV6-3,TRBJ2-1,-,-,CASSYYREYDEQFF,TGTGCCAGCAGTTACTATCGGGAGTACGATGAGCAGTTCTTC